These 8 T cell receptor beta chains share one sample of origin, sequenced in a study of spatial heterogeneity in lung cancer. TCRdb ran MiXCR on the 5' RACE reads and lists one entry per CDR3 protein. Altogether more than 12,000 distinct CDR3 sequences are present, 10% to 13% being singletons, with the ten largest covering about 35%. Time point in this sample: sample taken at primary tumor resection. Extraction of whole RNA from tumor, nontumor lung or frozen PBMC preceded unsorted sequencing. The sample consisted of PBMCs, taken at surgery. The receptors come from a female donor with early-stage non-small cell lung cancer.

This clonotype appeared many times. The DNA for the CDR3 is TGTGCCAGCAGTGACTCGTTCAGTTCGGGAAATGAGCAGTTCTTC. Translating gives CASSDSFSSGNEQFF. The chain has TRBV6-4 and TRBJ2-1; tentatively, D is TRBD2 (5 bases). CDR1 and CDR2 (germline): MRHNA, SNTAGT. The CDR3 totals 15 residues. V was clipped by 0 bases and J by 7 bases, with 13 bases between them.

This clonotype was seen a handful of times. The chain is built from TRBV2 and TRBJ2-7; tentative D call: TRBD2 (5 bases). This CDR3 region has 13 residues. Deletions cut 5 bases from V and 2 bases from J, with 10 bases between. CDR1 is SNHLY and CDR2 is FYNNEI in the germline V gene. CDR3 region: CASSSGITYEQYF. In DNA form, the CDR3 reads TGTGCCAGCAGTTCCGGGATCACCTACGAGCAGTACTTC.

In its sample, this clonotype was seen many times. The V and J genes are TRBV6-2 or TRBV6-3 and TRBJ2-5, with 9 bases fitting TRBD2. This CDR3 has 16 amino acids. Germline-derived CDR1 and CDR2 are MNHEY and SVGEGT. Germline trimming cut 4 bases from V and 5 bases from J; bases unmatched to any gene: 11. In nucleotides, the CDR3 is TGTGCCAGCAGTTCGGGAGCGGGGGGCCGAGGGGAGACCCAGTACTTC. Its protein is CASSSGAGGRGETQYF.

On this clonotype itself: This clone may be a read error of a much larger clone one base away. Here the CDR3 DNA reads TGTGACAGCGGCCCTCAGGGGACCTACGAGCAGTACTTC. Translated: CDSGPQGTYEQYF. The rearrangement uses TRBV7-9 and TRBJ2-7; possibly TRBD1 for D (6 bases). CDR1 and CDR2 from the germline V gene are SEHNR and FQNEAQ (reference sequence). CDR3 length: 13 amino acids.

The chain has TRBV3-1 and TRBJ2-5; 10 bases map to TRBD1. The J segment lost 5 bases and the V segment lost 1 base, leaving 4 bases of the junction unmatched. The CDR3 covers 15 residues. Germline V CDR1 and CDR2: LGHDT, YNNKEL (reference sequence). The CDR3 loop reads CASSQVGTGVETQYF. For the CDR3, the DNA is TGTGCCAGCAGCCAAGTCGGGACAGGGGTCGAGACCCAGTACTTC.

The chain carries TRBV5-1 and TRBJ2-1; 8 bases match TRBD2. Germline V gene data show CDR1 as SGHRS and CDR2 as YFSETQ. With 2 bases clipped from V and 16 bases from J, the junction kept 8 bases outside the gene matches. The CDR3 totals 12 residues. The CDR3 bases are TGCGCCAGCAGCTTCTTGGCGGGGGGTGAATTCTTC. Its protein product is CASSFLAGGEFF.

This clonotype was counted at least ten times. This chain uses TRBV20-1 with TRBJ2-3, with a weak D call TRBD2 (7 bases). In germline, CDR1 is DFQATT, CDR2 SNEGSKA (reference sequence). V was clipped by 0 bases and J by 4 bases, with 14 bases between them. The CDR3 contains 15 residues. The DNA of the CDR3 is TGCAGTGCTAGAGATCCTATAGGGGGGGCAGATACGCAGTATTTT. Its protein product is CSARDPIGGADTQYF.

This clonotype has at least ten counts. This chain links TRBV7-8 with TRBJ2-5; the match to TRBD1 covers 7 bases. The trim removed 4 bases at V and 5 bases at J, leaving 10 bases unmatched. Germline assignment: CDR1 SGHVS and CDR2 FQNEAQ. The CDR3 totals 15 residues. Here the CDR3 DNA reads TGTGCCAGCAGCTCCATAAGACAGGGTGGGGAGACCCAGTACTTC. Translation gives CASSSIRQGGETQYF.